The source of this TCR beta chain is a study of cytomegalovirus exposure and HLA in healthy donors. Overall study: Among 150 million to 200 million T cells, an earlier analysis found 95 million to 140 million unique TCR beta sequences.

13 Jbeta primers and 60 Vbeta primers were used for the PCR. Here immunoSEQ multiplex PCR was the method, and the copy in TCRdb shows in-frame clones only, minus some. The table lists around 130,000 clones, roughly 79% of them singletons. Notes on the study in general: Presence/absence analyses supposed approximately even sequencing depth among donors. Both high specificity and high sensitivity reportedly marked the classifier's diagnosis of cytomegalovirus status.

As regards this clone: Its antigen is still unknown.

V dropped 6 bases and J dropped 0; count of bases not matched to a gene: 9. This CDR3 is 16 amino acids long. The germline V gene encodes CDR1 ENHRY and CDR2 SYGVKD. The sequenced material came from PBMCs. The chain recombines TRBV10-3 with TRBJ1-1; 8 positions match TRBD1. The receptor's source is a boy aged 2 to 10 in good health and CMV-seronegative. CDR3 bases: TGTGCCATCAGCCACGACAGGGGCGGGATGAACACTGAAGCTTTCTTT. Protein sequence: CAISHDRGGMNTEAFF.